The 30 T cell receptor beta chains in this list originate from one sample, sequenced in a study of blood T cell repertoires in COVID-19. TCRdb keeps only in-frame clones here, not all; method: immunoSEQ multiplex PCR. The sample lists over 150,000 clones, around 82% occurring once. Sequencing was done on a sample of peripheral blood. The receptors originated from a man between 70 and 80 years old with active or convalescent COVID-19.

The CDR3 loop reads CASSQEGQPLTTYGYTF. The CDR3 DNA sequence: TGTGCCAGCAGCCAAGAGGGACAGCCCCTTACAACCTATGGCTACACCTTC. The chain has TRBV3-1 (or the pseudogene TRBV3-2) and TRBJ1-2, with 7 bases lining up with TRBD1. V dropped 0 bases and J dropped 4; count of bases not matched to a gene: 11. The germline CDR1 and CDR2 sequences are LGHDT and YNNKEL (reference sequence). The CDR3 is 17 residues long.

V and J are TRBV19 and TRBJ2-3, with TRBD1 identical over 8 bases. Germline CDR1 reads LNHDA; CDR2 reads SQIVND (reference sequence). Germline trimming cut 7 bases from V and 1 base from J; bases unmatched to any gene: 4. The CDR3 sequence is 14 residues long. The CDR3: CASISTGGTDTQYF. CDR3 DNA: TGTGCCAGTATCTCGACAGGGGGCACAGATACGCAGTATTTT.

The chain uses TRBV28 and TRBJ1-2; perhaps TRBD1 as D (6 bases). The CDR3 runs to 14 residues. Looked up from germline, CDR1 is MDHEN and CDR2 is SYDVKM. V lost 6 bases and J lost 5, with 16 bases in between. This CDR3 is CASSPRTVRYGYTF. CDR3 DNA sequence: TGTGCCAGCAGCCCCCGGACAGTCCGGTATGGCTACACCTTC.

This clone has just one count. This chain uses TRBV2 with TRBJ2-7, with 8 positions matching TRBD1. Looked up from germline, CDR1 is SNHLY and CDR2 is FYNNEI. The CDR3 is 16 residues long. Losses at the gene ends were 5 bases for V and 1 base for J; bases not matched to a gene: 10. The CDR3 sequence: CASSLRDRGISYEQYF. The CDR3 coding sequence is TGTGCCAGCAGTTTGAGAGACAGGGGCATTTCCTACGAGCAGTACTTC.

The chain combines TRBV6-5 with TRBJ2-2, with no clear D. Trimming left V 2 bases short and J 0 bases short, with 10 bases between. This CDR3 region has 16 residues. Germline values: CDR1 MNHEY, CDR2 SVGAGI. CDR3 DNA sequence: TGTGCCAGCAGTTACCGACCTACAGCGAACACCGGGGAGCTGTTTTTT. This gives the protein CASSYRPTANTGELFF.

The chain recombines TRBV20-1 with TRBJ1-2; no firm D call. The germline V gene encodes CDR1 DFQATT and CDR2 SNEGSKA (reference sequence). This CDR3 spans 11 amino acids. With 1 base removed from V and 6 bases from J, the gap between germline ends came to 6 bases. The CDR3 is CSARVVDGYTF. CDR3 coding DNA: TGCAGTGCTAGAGTGGTAGATGGCTACACCTTC.

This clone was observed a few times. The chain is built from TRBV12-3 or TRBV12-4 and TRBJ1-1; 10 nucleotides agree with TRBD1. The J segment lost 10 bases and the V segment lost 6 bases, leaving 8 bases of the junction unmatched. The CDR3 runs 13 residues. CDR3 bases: TGTGCCAGCAGCAGACAGGGGGCGCTTAGAGCTTTCTTT. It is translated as CASSRQGALRAFF.

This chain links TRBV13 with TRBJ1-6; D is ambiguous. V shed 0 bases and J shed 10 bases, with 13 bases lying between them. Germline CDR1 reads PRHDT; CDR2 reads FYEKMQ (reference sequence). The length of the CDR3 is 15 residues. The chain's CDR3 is CASSLGSISGSPLHF. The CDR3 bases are TGTGCCAGCAGCTTAGGTTCCATCTCGGGATCACCCCTCCACTTT.

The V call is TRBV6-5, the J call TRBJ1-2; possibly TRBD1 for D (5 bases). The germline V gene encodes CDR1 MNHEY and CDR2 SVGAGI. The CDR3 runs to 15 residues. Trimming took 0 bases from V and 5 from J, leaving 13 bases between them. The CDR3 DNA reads TGTGCCAGCAGTTACTCGTGGGGCGGGAGTTATGGCTACACCTTC. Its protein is CASSYSWGGSYGYTF.

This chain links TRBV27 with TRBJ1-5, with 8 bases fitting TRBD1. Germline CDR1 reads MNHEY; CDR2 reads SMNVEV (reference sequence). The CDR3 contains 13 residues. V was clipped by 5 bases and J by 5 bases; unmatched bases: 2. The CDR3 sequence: CASSMDRDQPQHF. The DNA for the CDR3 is TGTGCCAGCAGTATGGACAGGGATCAGCCCCAGCATTTT.

Written as DNA, the CDR3 is TGTGCCAGCAGCGTAGGGAGTCGGACAGATACGCAGTATTTT. Its protein product is CASSVGSRTDTQYF. The chain has TRBV9 and TRBJ2-3; D unresolved. Germline-derived CDR1 and CDR2 are SGDLS and YYNGEE. The CDR3 loop spans 14 amino acids. V lost 0 bases and J lost 3, with 8 bases in between. Supplemented by reference TRBV9 and TRBJ2-3, the full variable domain reads DSGVTQTPKHLITATGQRVTLRCSPRSGDLSVYWYQQSLDQGLQFLIQYYNGEERAKGNILERFSAQQFPDLHSELNLSSLELGDSALYFCASSVGSRTDTQYFGPGTRLTVL.

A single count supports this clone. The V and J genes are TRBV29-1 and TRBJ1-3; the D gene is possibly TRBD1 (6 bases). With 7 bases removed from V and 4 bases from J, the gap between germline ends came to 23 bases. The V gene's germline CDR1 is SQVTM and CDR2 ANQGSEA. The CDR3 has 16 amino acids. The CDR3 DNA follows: TGCAGCGCTAAAGGGGGTTATCCGGCGGCAGGAAACACCATATATTTT. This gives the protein CSAKGGYPAAGNTIYF.

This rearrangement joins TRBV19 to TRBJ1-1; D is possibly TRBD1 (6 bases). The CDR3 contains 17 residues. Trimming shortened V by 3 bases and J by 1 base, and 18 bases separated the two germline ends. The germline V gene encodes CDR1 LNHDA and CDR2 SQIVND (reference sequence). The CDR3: CASSMTNRVIWNTEAFF. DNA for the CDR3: TGTGCCAGTAGTATGACGAACAGGGTGATCTGGAACACTGAAGCTTTCTTT.

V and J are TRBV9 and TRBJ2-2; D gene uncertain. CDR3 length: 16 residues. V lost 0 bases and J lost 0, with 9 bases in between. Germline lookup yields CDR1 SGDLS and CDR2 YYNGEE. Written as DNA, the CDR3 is TGTGCCAGCAGCGTAGACCCGCGAACGAACACCGGGGAGCTGTTTTTT. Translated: CASSVDPRTNTGELFF. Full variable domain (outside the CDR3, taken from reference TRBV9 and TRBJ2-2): DSGVTQTPKHLITATGQRVTLRCSPRSGDLSVYWYQQSLDQGLQFLIQYYNGEERAKGNILERFSAQQFPDLHSELNLSSLELGDSALYFCASSVDPRTNTGELFFGEGSRLTVL.

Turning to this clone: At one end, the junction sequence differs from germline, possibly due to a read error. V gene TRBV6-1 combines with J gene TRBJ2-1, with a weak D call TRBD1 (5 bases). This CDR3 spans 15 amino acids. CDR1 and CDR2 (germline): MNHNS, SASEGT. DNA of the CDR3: TGTGCCAGCAGCGAAGGGGCAGGGTTCTACAATGAGCAGTTCTTC. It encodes CASSEGAGFYNEQFF.

The CDR3 spells CASSLEGLASGTVPGPTDTQYF. The CDR3 bases are TGTGCCAGTTCGCTGGAAGGCTTGGCTAGCGGGACGGTGCCGGGTCCCACAGATACGCAGTATTTT. The gene calls are TRBV19 and TRBJ2-3, with 9 bases that match TRBD2. The CDR3 extends over 22 amino acids. The germline CDR1 and CDR2 sequences are LNHDA and SQIVND (reference sequence). The V gene end was trimmed by 8 bases and the J gene end by 2 bases; junction bases not matched to a gene: 29.

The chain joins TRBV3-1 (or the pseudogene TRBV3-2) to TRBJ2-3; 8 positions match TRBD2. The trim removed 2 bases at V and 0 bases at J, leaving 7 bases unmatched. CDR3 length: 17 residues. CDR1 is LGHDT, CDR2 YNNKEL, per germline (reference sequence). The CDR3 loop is CASSQLGSSGSTDTQYF. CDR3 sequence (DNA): TGTGCCAGCAGCCAACTCGGTTCTAGCGGGAGCACAGATACGCAGTATTTT.

CDR3 amino acids: CASSHSQTMNTEAFF. CDR3 nucleotide sequence: TGTGCCAGCAGCCACTCACAGACGATGAACACTGAAGCTTTCTTT. J is TRBJ1-1 and V is TRBV3-1 (or the pseudogene TRBV3-2); unclear D gene. The germline CDR1 and CDR2 sequences are LGHDT and YNNKEL (reference sequence). The CDR3 loop spans 15 amino acids. V was shortened by 3 bases and J by 0 bases, with 11 bases between the two germline ends.

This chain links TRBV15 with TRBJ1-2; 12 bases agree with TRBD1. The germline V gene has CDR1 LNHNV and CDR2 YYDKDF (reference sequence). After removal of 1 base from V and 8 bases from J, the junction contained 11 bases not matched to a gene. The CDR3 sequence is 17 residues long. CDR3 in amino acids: CATSRGPPGQGARGYTF. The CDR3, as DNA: TGTGCCACCAGCAGAGGGCCCCCGGGACAGGGGGCGCGAGGCTACACCTTC.

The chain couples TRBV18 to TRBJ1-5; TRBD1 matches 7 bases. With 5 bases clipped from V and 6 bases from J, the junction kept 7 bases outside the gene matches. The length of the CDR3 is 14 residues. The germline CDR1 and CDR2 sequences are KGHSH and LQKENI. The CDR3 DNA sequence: TGTGCCAGCTCAGAGGACAGGTTAAGTCAGCCCCAGCATTTT. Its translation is CASSEDRLSQPQHF. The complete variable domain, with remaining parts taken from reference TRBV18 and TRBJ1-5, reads NAGVMQNPRHLVRRRGQEARLRCSPMKGHSHVYWYRQLPEEGLKFMVYLQKENIIDESGMPKERFSAEFPKEGPSILRIQQVVRGDSAAYFCASSEDRLSQPQHFGDGTRLSIL.

Here the CDR3 DNA reads TGTGCCAGCAGCTTGGCCGGGACTAGCGGGCAAGAGACCCAGTACTTC. It yields the protein CASSLAGTSGQETQYF. The genes are TRBV7-2 and TRBJ2-5; TRBD2 aligns across 12 bases. CDR1 is SGHTA and CDR2 is FQGNSA in the germline V gene. The CDR3 consists of 16 residues. Trimming cost V 3 bases and J 2 bases; bases outside gene matches: 4.

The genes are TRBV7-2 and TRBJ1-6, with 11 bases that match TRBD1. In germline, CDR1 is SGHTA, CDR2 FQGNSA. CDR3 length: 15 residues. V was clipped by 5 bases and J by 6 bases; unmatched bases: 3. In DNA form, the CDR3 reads TGTGCCAGCAGCCCCGGACAGGGGGCTAATTCACCCCTCCACTTT. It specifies CASSPGQGANSPLHF.

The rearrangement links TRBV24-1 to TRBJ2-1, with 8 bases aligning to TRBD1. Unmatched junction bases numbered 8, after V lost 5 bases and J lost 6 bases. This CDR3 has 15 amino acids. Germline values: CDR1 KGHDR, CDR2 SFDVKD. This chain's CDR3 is CATSGQGAVVNEQFF. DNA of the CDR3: TGTGCCACCAGTGGTCAGGGGGCAGTCGTCAATGAGCAGTTCTTC.

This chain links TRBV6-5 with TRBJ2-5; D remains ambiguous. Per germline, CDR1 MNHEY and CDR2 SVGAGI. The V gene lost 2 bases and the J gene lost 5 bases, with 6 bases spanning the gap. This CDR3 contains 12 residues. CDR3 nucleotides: TGTGCCAGCAGTTACCCGTCTGAGACCCAGTACTTC. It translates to CASSYPSETQYF.

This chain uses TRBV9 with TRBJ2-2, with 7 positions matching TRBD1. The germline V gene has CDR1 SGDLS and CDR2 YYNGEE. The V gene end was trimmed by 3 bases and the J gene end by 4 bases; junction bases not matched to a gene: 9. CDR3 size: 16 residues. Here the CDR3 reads CASSAGRGPPTGELFF. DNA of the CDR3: TGTGCCAGCAGCGCCGGAAGGGGGCCCCCCACCGGGGAGCTGTTTTTT. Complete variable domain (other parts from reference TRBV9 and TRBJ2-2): DSGVTQTPKHLITATGQRVTLRCSPRSGDLSVYWYQQSLDQGLQFLIQYYNGEERAKGNILERFSAQQFPDLHSELNLSSLELGDSALYFCASSAGRGPPTGELFFGEGSRLTVL.

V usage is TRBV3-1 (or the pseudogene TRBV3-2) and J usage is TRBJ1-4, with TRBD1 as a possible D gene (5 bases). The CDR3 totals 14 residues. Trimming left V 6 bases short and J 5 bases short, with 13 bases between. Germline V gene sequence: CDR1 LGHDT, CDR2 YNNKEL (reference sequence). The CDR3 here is CASSSQKGNEKLFF. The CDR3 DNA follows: TGTGCCAGCAGTTCCCAAAAGGGGAATGAAAAACTGTTTTTT.

Here the CDR3 DNA reads TGTGCCAGCAGCCTAGGACTAGTCCTTAACTCCTACGAGCAGTACTTC. It codes for CASSLGLVLNSYEQYF. The chain couples TRBV5-4 to TRBJ2-7, with 7 bases lining up with TRBD2. The CDR3 is 16 amino acids. Germline CDR1 and CDR2: SGHNT and YYREEE (reference sequence). V lost 4 bases, J lost 0 bases, and 10 bases stayed unmatched.

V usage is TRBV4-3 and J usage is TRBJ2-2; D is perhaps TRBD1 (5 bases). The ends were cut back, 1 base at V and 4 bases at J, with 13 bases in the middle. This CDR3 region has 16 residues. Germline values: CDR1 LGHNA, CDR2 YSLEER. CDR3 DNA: TGCGCCAGCAGCCAAGTAGGCAGGGCGGTCACCGGGGAGCTGTTTTTT. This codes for CASSQVGRAVTGELFF.

The CDR3 DNA follows: TGTGCCAGCAGTTACTCTTCAGGGGACTACGAGCAGTACTTC. Encoded protein: CASSYSSGDYEQYF. The V gene is TRBV6-6, the J gene TRBJ2-7; perhaps TRBD1 as D (6 bases). CDR3 length equals 14 residues. CDR1 is MNHNY, CDR2 SVGAGI, per germline (reference sequence). V was pared by 0 bases and J by 3 bases, with 9 bases between.

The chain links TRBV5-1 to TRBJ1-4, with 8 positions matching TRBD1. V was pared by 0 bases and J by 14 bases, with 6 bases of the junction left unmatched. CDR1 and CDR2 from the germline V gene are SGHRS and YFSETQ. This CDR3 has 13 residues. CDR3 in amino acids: CASSLVGQGRLFF. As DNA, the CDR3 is TGCGCCAGCAGCTTGGTCGGACAGGGAAGGCTGTTTTTT.